A single sample is the source of the 22 T cell receptor beta chains below, sequenced in a study of neurological immune-mediated disorders. MiXCR was run by TCRdb on the 5' RACE reads, yielding one entry per CDR3 protein. The top ten hold 1.5% to 2% of the sample, which has 77,000 or so distinct CDR3 sequences, around 9.9% seen once. Sequencing input: PBMCs. Every receptor here comes from a man in his fifties or sixties in good health.

This clonotype was seen at least ten times. V and J are TRBV3-1 and TRBJ2-5, with 10 bases aligning to TRBD2. The J segment lost 4 bases and the V segment lost 4 bases, leaving 9 bases of the junction unmatched. Per germline, CDR1 LGHDT and CDR2 YNNKEL (reference sequence). CDR3 length equals 16 residues. In nucleotides, the CDR3 is TGTGCCAGCAGCCTTCCCCCTAGCGGGGGATCAGAGACCCAGTACTTC. Amino acids: CASSLPPSGGSETQYF.

In DNA form, the CDR3 reads TGTGCCAGCGGCTCTGGACTAGCGTATGACAATGAGCAGTTCTTC. This sequence encodes CASGSGLAYDNEQFF. The chain combines TRBV7-3 with TRBJ2-1; 9 nucleotides align to TRBD2. V gave up 8 bases and J gave up 5 bases; unmatched junction bases: 10. CDR1 is SGHTA, CDR2 FQGTGA, per germline. CDR3 length: 15 amino acids. Drawing the rest from reference TRBV7-3 and TRBJ2-1, the complete variable domain is GAGVSQTPSNKVTEKGKYVELRCDPISGHTALYWYRQSLGQGPEFLIYFQGTGAADDSGLPNDRFFAVRPEGSVSTLKIQRTERGDSAVYLCASGSGLAYDNEQFFGPGTRLTVL.

This clonotype was counted ten times or more. The chain is built from TRBV5-1 and TRBJ1-1; 9 positions match TRBD1. Germline trimming cut 3 bases from V and 6 bases from J; bases unmatched to any gene: 9. The CDR3 loop spans 15 amino acids. Germline V gene sequence: CDR1 SGHRS, CDR2 YFSETQ. The CDR3 nucleotides read TGCGCCAGCAGCTCCTCCCTGGGACAGGGCCCTGAAGCTTTCTTT. Its protein product is CASSSSLGQGPEAFF.

This clonotype was counted many times. The V and J genes are TRBV6-2 or TRBV6-3 and TRBJ2-5; D not resolved. Trimming took off 4 bases at V and 3 bases at J, with 18 bases between the two ends. Germline V CDR1 and CDR2: MNHEY, SVGEGT. CDR3 length: 16 residues. CDR3 in amino acids: CASSSYPGRREETQYF. In DNA form, the CDR3 reads TGTGCCAGCAGTTCTTACCCGGGCAGGAGAGAAGAGACCCAGTACTTC.

Only a few counts were recorded for this clonotype. The chain has TRBV7-9 and TRBJ2-5, with a possible D match to TRBD1 (5 bases). CDR3 size: 16 residues. The germline V gene has CDR1 SEHNR and CDR2 FQNEAQ (reference sequence). Trimming took 3 bases from V and 4 from J, leaving 18 bases between them. CDR3 bases: TGTGCCAGCAGCTTCCCAAAGGGGCAGGGTCGAGAGACCCAGTACTTC. Translating it yields CASSFPKGQGRETQYF. Full variable domain (missing parts from reference TRBV7-9 and TRBJ2-5): DTGVSQNPRHKITKRGQNVTFRCDPISEHNRLYWYRQTLGQGPEFLTYFQNEAQLEKSRLLSDRFSAERPKGSFSTLEIQRTEQGDSAMYLCASSFPKGQGRETQYFGPGTRLLVL.

This clonotype was observed at least ten times. The chain combines TRBV5-1 with TRBJ1-1; no clear D gene. Germline loops: CDR1 SGHRS, CDR2 YFSETQ. This CDR3 is 14 amino acids long. The V end was cut by 0 bases, the J end by 4 bases, with 10 bases between. The CDR3, as DNA: TGCGCCAGCAGCTTGGGGGGTCAAGGCACTGAAGCTTTCTTT. Its translation is CASSLGGQGTEAFF.

This clonotype was picked up one time. One end of the junction is discordant with germline, which a read error may explain. This chain uses TRBV5-1 with TRBJ2-7; no definite D call. Germline loops: CDR1 SGHRS, CDR2 YFSETQ. This CDR3 has 13 amino acids. The CDR3 sequence: CASSFGSSYELYF. DNA of the CDR3: TGCGCCAGCAGCTTCGGATCCAGCTACGAGCTGTACTTC.

This clonotype was seen ten or more times. The gene calls are TRBV7-9 and TRBJ1-1; TRBD1 might be the D (5 bases). Trimming stripped 5 bases from V and 5 bases from J, with 15 bases between. Germline-derived CDR1 and CDR2 are SEHNR and FQNEAQ (reference sequence). The CDR3 extends over 14 amino acids. CDR3 residues: CASSARGAVTEAFF. In DNA, the CDR3 is TGTGCCAGCAGCGCCCGAGGGGCCGTAACTGAAGCTTTCTTT.

This clonotype was counted at least ten times. This CDR3 is CASSPGHQNTEAFF. Written as DNA, the CDR3 is TGTGCCAGCAGTCCGGGACACCAGAACACTGAAGCTTTCTTT. The V and J genes are TRBV12-3 or TRBV12-4 and TRBJ1-1; a possible D gene is TRBD1 (6 bases). V was shortened by 5 bases and J by 1 base, with 11 bases between the two germline ends. This CDR3 contains 14 residues.

The table lists this clonotype with many counts. J is TRBJ2-7 and V is TRBV20-1; perhaps TRBD2 as D (5 bases). Looked up from germline, CDR1 is DFQATT and CDR2 is SNEGSKA (reference sequence). This CDR3 spans 14 amino acids. The V end was cut by 4 bases, the J end by 0 bases, with 13 bases between. CDR3 in DNA: TGCAGTGCTAACAAAGCGGTTAGCTCCTACGAGCAGTACTTC. Translation gives CSANKAVSSYEQYF.

This clonotype was seen many times. The V and J genes are TRBV5-1 and TRBJ2-2; D gene ambiguous. V lost 0 bases and J lost 4, with 4 bases in between. The CDR3 is 13 amino acids. Germline V gives CDR1 SGHRS, CDR2 YFSETQ. The CDR3 region has the DNA TGCGCCAGCAGCTTGGCAAGCACCGGGGAGCTGTTTTTT. This translates into CASSLASTGELFF. Looking up the rest from reference TRBV5-1 and TRBJ2-2 gives the full variable domain: KAGVTQTPRYLIKTRGQQVTLSCSPISGHRSVSWYQQTPGQGLQFLFEYFSETQRNKGNFPGRFSGRQFSNSRSEMNVSTLELGDSALYLCASSLASTGELFFGEGSRLTVL.

This clonotype was observed at least ten times. The chain couples TRBV9 to TRBJ2-4; TRBD1 matches at 9 bases. In germline, CDR1 is SGDLS, CDR2 YYNGEE. The CDR3 loop spans 17 amino acids. V trimming: 3 bases; J trimming: 2 bases; junction bases outside the gene matches: 9. DNA for the CDR3: TGTGCCAGCAGCGAAGCGGGACAGGGCTGGTCCAAAAACATTCAGTACTTC. Residues: CASSEAGQGWSKNIQYF.

Ten or more counts support this clonotype. The chain has TRBV9 and TRBJ1-1, with a weak D call TRBD1 (6 bases). V lost 4 bases and J lost 4, with 14 bases in between. Per germline, CDR1 SGDLS and CDR2 YYNGEE. CDR3 size: 14 residues. In nucleotides, the CDR3 is TGTGCCAGCAGCTCTGCAGGGGATGGCACTGAAGCTTTCTTT. It translates to CASSSAGDGTEAFF.

This clonotype was detected many times. The V and J genes are TRBV6-5 and TRBJ2-3; 8 bases match TRBD1. Per the germline V gene, CDR1 is MNHEY and CDR2 is SVGAGI. With V trimmed by 0 bases and J by 4 bases, 9 bases remained unmatched. This CDR3 region has 17 residues. The CDR3 region is CASSYSRAGGGADTQYF. CDR3 in DNA: TGTGCCAGCAGTTACTCTCGGGCAGGGGGCGGCGCAGATACGCAGTATTTT.

This clonotype was counted ten times or more. V gene TRBV12-3 or TRBV12-4 combines with J gene TRBJ1-2, with unresolved D. Trimming took 6 bases from V and 2 from J, leaving 4 bases between them. This CDR3 region has 11 residues. The CDR3 DNA is TGTGCCAGCAGGGCAAACTATGGCTACACCTTC. Protein sequence: CASRANYGYTF.

This clonotype occurred many times. The V gene is TRBV12-3 or TRBV12-4, the J gene TRBJ2-3; 8 bases are a match to TRBD1. The CDR3 length is 14 residues. V was clipped by 7 bases and J by 4 bases; unmatched bases: 7. CDR3 protein: CASNRQGSADTQYF. DNA of the CDR3: TGTGCCAGCAACCGACAGGGGAGCGCAGATACGCAGTATTTT.

At least ten counts were recorded for this clonotype. The chain couples TRBV29-1 to TRBJ2-1, with unresolved D. The CDR3 extends over 11 amino acids. CDR1 and CDR2 (germline): SQVTM, ANQGSEA. V gave up 8 bases and J gave up 10 bases, with 15 bases separating them. CDR3 loop: CSHHLAGEQFF. DNA for the CDR3: TGCAGCCACCACCTGGCAGGAGAGCAGTTCTTC.

In its sample, this clonotype was seen many times. V usage is TRBV3-1 and J usage is TRBJ2-7; weak D call: TRBD1 (6 bases). The germline V gene encodes CDR1 LGHDT and CDR2 YNNKEL (reference sequence). CDR3 length equals 13 residues. Trimming took off 4 bases at V and 2 bases at J, with 9 bases between the two ends. The CDR3 region is CASSLRGPYEQYF. CDR3 DNA sequence: TGTGCCAGCAGCCTCAGGGGACCCTACGAGCAGTACTTC.

This clonotype was recorded many times. The chain links TRBV5-1 to TRBJ1-4; D remains ambiguous. Germline V gives CDR1 SGHRS, CDR2 YFSETQ. Trimming pared 0 bases from V and 7 bases from J, leaving 10 bases between. This CDR3 contains 14 residues. The CDR3 DNA reads as TGCGCCAGCAGCTTGGCGGAGGGAGGTGAAAAACTGTTTTTT. As protein: CASSLAEGGEKLFF.

This clonotype occurred many times. The gene calls are TRBV12-3 or TRBV12-4 and TRBJ2-6; no definite D call. The germline V and J ends were trimmed by 4 bases and 0 bases, with 10 bases remaining between them. This CDR3 has 16 residues. The CDR3: CASSSRIVSGANVLTF. The CDR3, as DNA: TGTGCCAGCAGTTCCCGGATCGTCTCTGGGGCCAACGTCCTGACTTTC.

This clonotype was found many times. The rearrangement uses TRBV3-1 and TRBJ1-2; D is perhaps TRBD1 (6 bases). Germline-derived CDR1 and CDR2 are LGHDT and YNNKEL (reference sequence). V lost 0 bases and J 8 bases, leaving 16 bases between the germline ends. CDR3 length: 15 residues. The CDR3 loop reads CASSQDLHRVMGYTF. The CDR3 DNA reads TGTGCCAGCAGCCAAGATCTTCACAGGGTGATGGGCTACACCTTC.

This clonotype was seen ten or more times. The gene calls are TRBV7-9 and TRBJ2-1; 8 positions agree with TRBD2. This CDR3 region has 14 residues. From germline, CDR1 is SEHNR and CDR2 FQNEAQ (reference sequence). The V segment lost 5 bases and the J segment 9 bases; nucleotides outside the gene matches: 9. CDR3: CASSPPGGLVEQFF. The CDR3 nucleotides read TGTGCCAGCAGCCCACCGGGGGGGCTTGTTGAGCAGTTCTTC.